A single sample gave rise to the 17 T cell receptor beta chains below, sequenced in a study of blood T cell repertoires in COVID-19. TCRdb's table, derived via immunoSEQ multiplex PCR, lists solely in-frame clones and lacks some. The sample consists of some 220,000 clones, around 80% of them appearing once. Sample: peripheral blood. These receptors were collected from a woman aged 70-85 years with acute or convalescent COVID-19.

This chain joins TRBV18 and TRBJ2-5; D perhaps matches TRBD1 (6 bases). The V gene's germline CDR1 is KGHSH and CDR2 LQKENI. V was pared by 5 bases and J by 4 bases, with 11 bases between. The CDR3 is 13 amino acids. The CDR3 region has the DNA TGTGCCAGCTCAAAAACAGGGAGAGAGACCCAGTACTTC. Its translation: CASSKTGRETQYF.

This CDR3 is CASSFRRAGGRNTGELFF. The CDR3 DNA reads as TGTGCCAGTAGTTTCCGGAGGGCGGGGGGCCGAAACACCGGGGAGCTGTTTTTT. The V call is TRBV19, the J call TRBJ2-2, with 8 bases that match TRBD2. The CDR3 has 18 amino acids. The V and J ends lost 5 bases and 2 bases, in that order; junction bases with no gene match: 13. Per germline, CDR1 LNHDA and CDR2 SQIVND (reference sequence).

The rearrangement links TRBV3-1 (or the pseudogene TRBV3-2) to TRBJ1-1, with D maybe TRBD1 (5 bases). Trimming removed 1 base from V and 8 bases from J, with 14 bases in between. The CDR3 length is 14 residues. Per the germline V gene, CDR1 is LGHDT and CDR2 is YNNKEL (reference sequence). CDR3 region: CASSQGQGGLEAFF. Here the CDR3 DNA reads TGTGCCAGCAGCCAAGGTCAGGGAGGGCTAGAAGCTTTCTTT.

The chain carries TRBV4-3 and TRBJ2-1; 7 bases agree with TRBD1. J was trimmed by 7 bases and V by 0 bases; bases with no gene match: 9. CDR1 is LGHNA, CDR2 YSLEER, per germline. This CDR3 is 16 amino acids long. The CDR3 here is CASSQDPRQGRNEQFF. DNA for the CDR3: TGCGCCAGCAGCCAAGATCCTAGACAGGGTCGGAATGAGCAGTTCTTC.

The chain links TRBV7-3 to TRBJ2-3, with D tentatively TRBD1 (5 bases). V was clipped by 2 bases and J by 6 bases, with 18 bases between them. This CDR3 is built from 16 residues. Germline V CDR1 and CDR2: SGHTA, FQGTGA. This CDR3 is CASSLGLVQGVDTQYF. CDR3 in DNA: TGTGCCAGCAGCTTAGGGCTTGTCCAGGGTGTTGATACGCAGTATTTT.

The gene calls are TRBV10-2 and TRBJ2-5, with D perhaps matching TRBD2 (7 bases). Trimming shortened V by 3 bases and J by 2 bases, and 13 bases separated the two germline ends. The CDR3 totals 15 residues. The V gene's germline CDR1 is WSHSY and CDR2 SAAADI. The DNA for the CDR3 is TGCGCCAGCAGTGACGGGGGGCCGGGGCAAGAGACCCAGTACTTC. It specifies CASSDGGPGQETQYF.

This chain connects TRBV6-5 to TRBJ1-1; D is uncertain. With 4 bases removed from V and 1 base from J, the gap between germline ends came to 13 bases. The CDR3 totals 15 residues. Looked up from germline, CDR1 is MNHEY and CDR2 is SVGAGI. Here the CDR3 reads CASSLLGIGNTEAFF. CDR3 nucleotides: TGTGCCAGCAGTTTACTAGGAATAGGGAACACTGAAGCTTTCTTT.

This chain links TRBV5-1 with TRBJ1-1, with TRBD1 as a possible D gene (6 bases). The V gene's germline CDR1 is SGHRS and CDR2 YFSETQ. V lost 8 bases and J lost 1, with 15 bases in between. This CDR3 spans 14 amino acids. In DNA form, the CDR3 reads TGCGCCAGTGAACAGGGAGTGAGGAACACTGAAGCTTTCTTT. This codes for CASEQGVRNTEAFF.

This clone has only a few counts. The chain links TRBV7-3 to TRBJ2-1; 7 bases align to TRBD1. This CDR3 has 13 residues. J gave up 4 bases and V 3 bases, and 0 bases lay outside the gene matches. Germline CDR1 SGHTA, CDR2 FQGTGA. CDR3 loop: CASSLTGYNEQFF. CDR3 nucleotides: TGTGCCAGCAGCTTGACAGGGTACAATGAGCAGTTCTTC.

The rearrangement uses TRBV5-1 and TRBJ2-2, with D perhaps TRBD1 (6 bases). The V gene lost 0 bases and the J gene lost 0 bases, with 9 bases spanning the gap. The V gene's germline CDR1 is SGHRS and CDR2 YFSETQ. This CDR3 comprises 16 residues. This chain's CDR3 is CASSLGRTANTGELFF. DNA of the CDR3: TGCGCCAGCAGCTTGGGGCGGACAGCGAACACCGGGGAGCTGTTTTTT.

This clone was counted once. The chain recombines TRBV6-5 with TRBJ2-1, with D perhaps matching TRBD2 (5 bases). Germline V gene data show CDR1 as MNHEY and CDR2 as SVGAGI. Trimming removed 10 bases at V and 4 bases at J, with 14 bases between. The CDR3 contains 13 residues. CDR3 sequence (DNA): TGTGCCACTCGACTACAGAATTACAATGAGCAGTTCTTC. Amino acids: CATRLQNYNEQFF.

This clone showed up just once. The gene calls are TRBV18 and TRBJ2-1; 9 positions agree with TRBD1. CDR3 size: 16 residues. The J segment lost 9 bases and the V segment lost 0 bases, leaving 9 bases of the junction unmatched. CDR1 and CDR2 (germline): KGHSH, LQKENI. This CDR3 is CASSPPPPGQGTEQFF. The CDR3 DNA reads TGTGCCAGCTCACCACCTCCCCCGGGACAGGGTACTGAGCAGTTCTTC.

J is TRBJ2-7 and V is TRBV5-1; D might be TRBD1 (6 bases). This CDR3 has 15 amino acids. Germline assignment: CDR1 SGHRS and CDR2 YFSETQ. Trimming took off 4 bases at V and 0 bases at J, with 14 bases between the two ends. The CDR3 sequence: CASSPWTASSYEQYF. The CDR3 region has the DNA TGCGCCAGCAGCCCCTGGACAGCTAGCTCCTACGAGCAGTACTTC.

This clone was seen only once. The rearrangement uses TRBV6-5 and TRBJ2-7, with D unclear. The CDR3 has 12 residues. Between the trimmed V and J ends, which lost 6 bases and 5 bases, there was a span of 11 bases. Germline CDR1 reads MNHEY; CDR2 reads SVGAGI. CDR3 coding DNA: TGTGCCAGCAGAGGTAGCTTCCACGAGCAGTACTTC. Protein: CASRGSFHEQYF.

J is TRBJ2-1 and V is TRBV18, with TRBD1 identical over 7 bases. Trimming at V came to 2 bases and at J to 4 bases, leaving 5 bases not matched to a gene. This CDR3 has 15 amino acids. CDR1 is KGHSH and CDR2 is LQKENI in the germline V gene. CDR3 sequence reads: CASSPGTDPYNEQFF. The CDR3 DNA sequence: TGTGCCAGCTCACCAGGGACAGATCCTTACAATGAGCAGTTCTTC. Together with reference TRBV18 and TRBJ2-1, the CDR3 gives the full variable domain: NAGVMQNPRHLVRRRGQEARLRCSPMKGHSHVYWYRQLPEEGLKFMVYLQKENIIDESGMPKERFSAEFPKEGPSILRIQQVVRGDSAAYFCASSPGTDPYNEQFFGPGTRLTVL.

The chain joins TRBV3-1 (or the pseudogene TRBV3-2) to TRBJ2-3; 8 bases align to TRBD2. CDR1 and CDR2 from the germline V gene are LGHDT and YNNKEL (reference sequence). V was pared by 4 bases and J by 9 bases, with 3 bases of the junction left unmatched. The length of the CDR3 is 12 residues. The CDR3 sequence is CASSPTSGTQYF. The CDR3 DNA sequence: TGTGCCAGCAGCCCTACTAGCGGAACGCAGTATTTT.

This clone has more than one count but fewer than ten. V is TRBV10-3 and J is TRBJ2-3, with D perhaps TRBD1 (5 bases). The V gene's germline CDR1 is ENHRY and CDR2 SYGVKD. Trimming pared 3 bases from V and 4 bases from J, leaving 14 bases between. The CDR3 runs to 15 residues. This chain's CDR3 is CAISDGSRRADTQYF. Written as DNA, the CDR3 is TGTGCCATCAGTGACGGGTCTCGCAGGGCAGATACGCAGTATTTT.